The 5 T cell receptor beta chains presented below share a single source sample, sequenced in a study of cytomegalovirus exposure and HLA in healthy donors. Produced via immunoSEQ multiplex PCR; TCRdb's table is partial and in-frame only. The sample includes about 160,000 clones, about 90% of them seen just once. Material for sequencing was PBMCs. The receptors come from a woman aged 30 to 39 in good health and CMV-seronegative.

This sequence joins TRBV29-1 and TRBJ2-5; D unresolved. In germline, CDR1 is SQVTM, CDR2 ANQGSEA. CDR3 size: 10 residues. The V gene lost 7 bases and the J gene lost 4 bases, with 7 bases spanning the gap. The CDR3 coding sequence is TGCAGCGGGACGACAGAGACCCAGTACTTC. Amino acids: CSGTTETQYF.

The chain uses TRBV19 and TRBJ2-3; unclear D gene. Germline values: CDR1 LNHDA, CDR2 SQIVND (reference sequence). V was trimmed by 5 bases and J by 1 base, leaving 16 bases between them. This CDR3 contains 16 residues. The CDR3 nucleotides read TGTGCCAGTAGTTCACCTCTGAGGTTTGGCACAGATACGCAGTATTTT. Translation gives CASSSPLRFGTDTQYF.

This clone was recorded once. The J gene is TRBJ1-1, the V gene TRBV7-9, with unresolved D. Germline V gene data show CDR1 as SEHNR and CDR2 as FQNEAQ (reference sequence). The V gene lost 0 bases and the J gene lost 1 base, with 6 bases spanning the gap. This CDR3 region has 14 residues. The CDR3: CASSLATRNTEAFF. CDR3 sequence (DNA): TGTGCCAGCAGCTTAGCGACTAGGAACACTGAAGCTTTCTTT.

This rearrangement joins TRBV11-2 to TRBJ1-5; D remains unclear. This CDR3 comprises 15 residues. Germline CDR1 reads SGHAT; CDR2 reads FQNNGV. Trimming left V 2 bases short and J 3 bases short, with 11 bases between. The CDR3 bases are TGTGCCAGCAGCTTATCGGTCAAGCCCAATCAGCCCCAGCATTTT. Residues: CASSLSVKPNQPQHF.

This clone was seen just once. The V gene is TRBV29-1, the J gene TRBJ1-2, with D perhaps TRBD1 (6 bases). Trimming took off 6 bases at V and 4 bases at J, with 18 bases between the two ends. Germline V gene lookup returns CDR1 SQVTM and CDR2 ANQGSEA. The CDR3 spans 14 residues. Here the CDR3 reads CSVRTGTSVYGYTF. The CDR3 region has the DNA TGCAGCGTCCGAACAGGGACATCGGTCTATGGCTACACCTTC.